These 6 T cell receptor beta chains were sequenced from one sample in a study of T cells in localized non-small cell lung cancer. Sequenced by immunoSEQ multiplex PCR; TCRdb stores in-frame clones only, minus some. This sample has about 48,000 clones, with roughly 77% found just once. Specimen: peripheral blood, collected before any cancer treatment. These receptors all come from a man between 40 and 70 years old with stage I squamous cell lung carcinoma.

CDR3 amino acids: CASSYSGETQYF. The DNA for the CDR3 is TGTGCCAGCAGTTACTCCGGAGAGACCCAGTACTTC. The rearrangement joins TRBV6-5 to TRBJ2-5; D is unresolved. Germline V gene sequence: CDR1 MNHEY, CDR2 SVGAGI. The CDR3 runs to 12 residues. The V and J ends lost 0 bases and 4 bases respectively, with 3 bases between them.

The chain has TRBV18 and TRBJ1-6; possible D gene TRBD1, 5 bases. The germline V and J ends were trimmed by 2 bases and 9 bases, with 17 bases remaining between them. CDR1 is KGHSH and CDR2 is LQKENI in the germline V gene. The CDR3 covers 16 residues. CDR3 nucleotides: TGTGCCAGCTCACCAATTTCGGGACGGGAAGCTTCACCCCTCCACTTT. Translation: CASSPISGREASPLHF.

This clone turned up a few times. This chain uses TRBV30 with TRBJ2-5; 7 nucleotides match TRBD2. V shed 5 bases, J shed 4 bases, and the junction held 7 bases outside the gene matches. Germline V gene sequence: CDR1 GTSNPN, CDR2 SVGIG (reference sequence). The CDR3 is 13 residues long. In DNA form, the CDR3 reads TGTGCCTGGGCGAGCGGGAATCGAGAGACCCAGTACTTC. Protein: CAWASGNRETQYF.

This chain connects TRBV11-2 to TRBJ2-7; perhaps D is TRBD1 or TRBD2 (5 bases each). The CDR3 has 12 amino acids. V was trimmed by 1 base and J by 9 bases, leaving 10 bases between them. CDR1 and CDR2 (germline): SGHAT, FQNNGV. For the CDR3, the DNA is TGTGCCAGCAGCTTAGGGGGCGAGGGGCAGTACTTC. Translation: CASSLGGEGQYF.

The rearrangement links TRBV5-6 to TRBJ1-1; D gene uncertain. This CDR3 has 14 residues. Germline V lookup: CDR1 SGHDT, CDR2 YYEEEE. Trimming took 0 bases from V and 3 from J, leaving 9 bases between them. The CDR3 nucleotides read TGTGCCAGCAGCTTGGGAGGGTTGGACACTGAAGCTTTCTTT. It is translated as CASSLGGLDTEAFF.

This rearrangement joins TRBV5-1 to TRBJ1-6; 11 nucleotides match TRBD1. The ends lost 4 bases at V and 10 bases at J; junction bases unmatched: 4. Per the germline V gene, CDR1 is SGHRS and CDR2 is YFSETQ. This CDR3 contains 14 residues. The DNA of the CDR3 is TGCGCCAGCAGCCCTGGACAGGGGGCCTCACCCCTCCACTTT. Amino acid sequence: CASSPGQGASPLHF.